Following are 19 T cell receptor beta chains from one sample sequenced in a study of blood T cell repertoires in COVID-19. The method was immunoSEQ multiplex PCR; TCRdb's version includes in-frame clones alone and lacks a portion of them. The sample lists 290,000 or so clones; about four fifths were seen once. The sequencing input was PBMCs or T cells enriched from blood (not recorded which). The receptors here all came from a middle-aged man who had been exposed to COVID-19.

The genes are TRBV5-1 and TRBJ2-1; 10 bases match TRBD2. The CDR3 runs 15 residues. The germline V gene encodes CDR1 SGHRS and CDR2 YFSETQ. After removal of 4 bases from V and 8 bases from J, the junction contained 9 bases not matched to a gene. The CDR3 sequence is CASSPSGRAAYEQFF. The CDR3, as DNA: TGCGCCAGCAGCCCCAGCGGGAGGGCCGCTTATGAGCAGTTCTTC.

This chain joins TRBV24-1 and TRBJ2-7; D possibly corresponds to TRBD1 (7 bases). V lost 3 bases and J lost 3, with 17 bases in between. From germline, CDR1 is KGHDR and CDR2 SFDVKD. The CDR3 covers 16 residues. The CDR3 is CATSDQNYRGGYEQYF. The DNA of the CDR3 is TGTGCCACCAGTGATCAGAATTACAGGGGAGGCTACGAGCAGTACTTC.

V gene TRBV10-3 combines with J gene TRBJ2-5; D not resolved. With 8 bases removed from V and 1 base from J, the gap between germline ends came to 11 bases. This CDR3 has 13 amino acids. Germline V gene sequence: CDR1 ENHRY, CDR2 SYGVKD. CDR3 residues: CAISAEFQETQYF. For the CDR3, the DNA is TGTGCCATCTCCGCGGAGTTCCAAGAGACCCAGTACTTC.

The chain is built from TRBV10-2 and TRBJ2-1; the match to TRBD2 covers 7 bases. The CDR3 is made up of 14 amino acids. CDR1 and CDR2 (germline): WSHSY, SAAADI. The junction had 1 base not matched to a gene; V was cut back by 3 bases and J by 2 bases. The CDR3 sequence: CASSDGGTYNEQFF. As DNA, the CDR3 is TGCGCCAGCAGTGACGGGGGGACCTACAATGAGCAGTTCTTC.

The chain employs TRBV10-3 and TRBJ2-3, with D uncertain. V lost 3 bases and J 2 bases, leaving 15 bases between the germline ends. CDR3 length: 16 amino acids. Germline V gene data show CDR1 as ENHRY and CDR2 as SYGVKD. CDR3 protein: CAISDFSDKNTDTQYF. CDR3 nucleotide sequence: TGTGCCATCAGTGATTTCTCAGATAAGAACACAGATACGCAGTATTTT.

The chain links TRBV6-5 to TRBJ1-1; 7 nucleotides agree with TRBD1. Losses at the gene ends were 7 bases for V and 6 bases for J; bases not matched to a gene: 8. Germline V gives CDR1 MNHEY, CDR2 SVGAGI. The CDR3 has 13 amino acids. The CDR3 DNA follows: TGTGCCAGCACCCGAACAGGGGTCGCTGAAGCTTTCTTT. Translating it yields CASTRTGVAEAFF.

This rearrangement joins TRBV6-5 to TRBJ2-2, with D perhaps TRBD1 (6 bases). The germline V gene encodes CDR1 MNHEY and CDR2 SVGAGI. V was trimmed by 3 bases and J by 5 bases, leaving 10 bases between them. This CDR3 is 14 amino acids long. The CDR3 loop is CASSYWGPTGELFF. The CDR3 bases are TGTGCCAGCAGTTATTGGGGGCCAACCGGGGAGCTGTTTTTT.

The V call is TRBV6-6, the J call TRBJ1-1, with 10 bases lining up with TRBD1. The length of the CDR3 is 14 residues. The V and J ends lost 5 bases and 5 bases, in that order; junction bases with no gene match: 5. Germline CDR1 and CDR2: MNHNY and SVGAGI (reference sequence). Written as DNA, the CDR3 is TGTGCCAGCAGTACCGGGGACAGGGGTACTGAAGCTTTCTTT. Residues: CASSTGDRGTEAFF.

This clone was seen ten or more times. J is TRBJ2-3 and V is TRBV19; 7 nucleotides agree with TRBD2. The length of the CDR3 is 16 residues. J was trimmed by 0 bases and V by 1 base; bases with no gene match: 4. Looked up from germline, CDR1 is LNHDA and CDR2 is SQIVND (reference sequence). The DNA for the CDR3 is TGTGCCAGTAGTATAGCGTCGGGGGGAAGCACAGATACGCAGTATTTT. This sequence encodes CASSIASGGSTDTQYF.

The chain has TRBV24-1 and TRBJ2-3; D is possibly TRBD2 (5 bases). Germline V gives CDR1 KGHDR, CDR2 SFDVKD. The CDR3 is 16 amino acids. Between the trimmed V and J ends, which lost 4 bases and 0 bases, there was a span of 13 bases. CDR3 protein: CATSDISVESTDTQYF. CDR3 coding DNA: TGTGCCACCAGTGACATTAGCGTGGAGAGCACAGATACGCAGTATTTT.

As concerns this clone: Within the sample, other DNA sequences also encode this same CDR3. The chain employs TRBV5-1 and TRBJ2-2; possibly TRBD2 for D (5 bases). The germline V gene encodes CDR1 SGHRS and CDR2 YFSETQ. Trimming pared 0 bases from V and 7 bases from J, leaving 10 bases between. There are 14 residues in the CDR3. The CDR3 DNA sequence: TGCGCCAGCAGCTTGGATCGGGAAGGCGGGGAGCTGTTTTTT. Residues: CASSLDREGGELFF.

This chain joins TRBV2 and TRBJ1-5, with a weak D call TRBD1 (5 bases). V was clipped by 5 bases and J by 2 bases, with 10 bases between them. The CDR3 consists of 14 residues. The germline gives CDR1 SNHLY, CDR2 FYNNEI. The CDR3 protein is CASSWQGGNQPQHF. The CDR3 DNA reads TGTGCCAGCAGTTGGCAGGGCGGCAATCAGCCCCAGCATTTT.

The chain links TRBV11-2 to TRBJ2-1, with 7 bases that match TRBD2. The V gene's germline CDR1 is SGHAT and CDR2 FQNNGV. After removal of 5 bases from V and 7 bases from J, the junction contained 14 bases not matched to a gene. This CDR3 region has 16 residues. The CDR3 nucleotides are TGTGCCAGCAGCACCGGGGGGAGCGGGATAGGTAATGAGCAGTTCTTC. Translated, it gives CASSTGGSGIGNEQFF.

The chain links TRBV5-6 to TRBJ2-7; 10 positions match TRBD1. The germline CDR1 and CDR2 sequences are SGHDT and YYEEEE. The CDR3 runs to 14 residues. V trimming: 5 bases; J trimming: 0 bases; junction bases outside the gene matches: 2. This CDR3 reads CASRRTGGSYEQYF. DNA of the CDR3: TGTGCCAGCAGGCGGACAGGGGGCTCCTACGAGCAGTACTTC.

The chain is built from TRBV2 and TRBJ1-1; D is undetermined. The CDR3 covers 14 residues. Germline V gene data show CDR1 as SNHLY and CDR2 as FYNNEI. Trimming shortened V by 4 bases and J by 1 base, and 10 bases separated the two germline ends. As DNA, the CDR3 is TGTGCCAGCAGTGTCGAGGGTACGAACACTGAAGCTTTCTTT. As protein: CASSVEGTNTEAFF. Variable domain in full (rest from reference TRBV2 and TRBJ1-1): EPEVTQTPSHQVTQMGQEVILRCVPISNHLYFYWYRQILGQKVEFLVSFYNNEISEKSEIFDDQFSVERPDGSNFTLKIRSTKLEDSAMYFCASSVEGTNTEAFFGQGTRLTVV.

This clone was detected a few times. The chain recombines TRBV9 with TRBJ2-3; D is ambiguous. The V end was cut by 0 bases, the J end by 5 bases, with 13 bases between. Germline V lookup: CDR1 SGDLS, CDR2 YYNGEE. CDR3 size: 15 residues. CDR3 DNA: TGTGCCAGCAGCGTAGCGTCGAGCGTGGGAGATACGCAGTATTTT. Protein product: CASSVASSVGDTQYF.

The chain carries TRBV6-5 and TRBJ1-6; possibly TRBD1 for D (6 bases). CDR1 and CDR2 from the germline V gene are MNHEY and SVGAGI. V lost 6 bases and J lost 2, with 8 bases in between. The CDR3 sequence is 14 residues long. The CDR3 DNA is TGTGCCAGCAGCCAGGGGACCTATAATTCACCCCTCCACTTT. Encoded protein: CASSQGTYNSPLHF.

In this sample, this clone turned up once. The chain combines TRBV11-2 with TRBJ2-1; 10 bases align to TRBD2. Germline V CDR1 and CDR2: SGHAT, FQNNGV. V dropped 1 base and J dropped 4; count of bases not matched to a gene: 4. CDR3 size: 16 residues. CDR3 DNA: TGTGCCAGCAGCTTAGTGGGAGCGGGAGGGTACAATGAGCAGTTCTTC. This codes for CASSLVGAGGYNEQFF.

This chain connects TRBV5-6 to TRBJ1-2, with D unresolved. Germline V gene lookup returns CDR1 SGHDT and CDR2 YYEEEE. The V gene lost 2 bases and the J gene lost 8 bases, with 22 bases spanning the gap. CDR3 length: 16 residues. The CDR3 here is CASSFFQERKVRGYTF. The CDR3, as DNA: TGTGCCAGCAGCTTTTTTCAGGAAAGAAAGGTTCGGGGCTACACCTTC.